Listed below are T cell receptor beta chains from one sample, sequenced in a study of T cell repertoires in cytomegalovirus infection. MiXCR, run by TCRdb on the reads, gives a single entry per CDR3 protein. This sample has about 570,000 distinct CDR3 sequences, with 40% found just once. These TCRs' antigens remain unknown. The specimen comprised cultured PBMCs, sampled from culture after CMV antigen stimulation. The origin of the receptors is a human donor in good health (CMV status not recorded). Some clones in this sample may be carry-over from other donors' samples. Each CDR3 is given with its conserved first and last residue. D genes are given only for firm matches. Clone size is stated in some rows and not others, as once, few, many or a class when expanded.

CASSSVRWGETQYF,TGTGCCAGCAGCTCGGTCCGGTGGGGAGAGACCCAGTACTTC,TRBJ2-5,TRBV11-2,-,-
CASSRPADTQYF,TGTGCCAGCAGCCGGCCTGCAGATACGCAGTATTTT,TRBJ2-3,TRBV27,-,-
CASSREGGYQPQHF,TGTGCCAGCAGTCGAGAAGGGGGGTATCAGCCCCAGCATTTT,TRBJ1-5,TRBV6-6,-,-
CASSPSRMTAQITF,TGTGCCAGCAGCCCATCCCGAATGACTGCTCAAATCACCTTC,TRBJ1-2,TRBV12-3/TRBV12-4,few,-
CASSQDMTSGSPYEQYF,TGCGCCAGCAGCCAAGACATGACTAGCGGGAGCCCCTACGAGCAGTACTTC,TRBJ2-7,TRBV4-3,-,TRBD2
CSARNWSRAGNEQFF,TGCAGTGCTAGGAATTGGTCTAGGGCTGGCAATGAGCAGTTCTTC,TRBJ2-1,TRBV20-1,-,-
CSVEDHREYYNEQFF,TGCAGCGTTGAAGATCATCGGGAATACTACAATGAGCAGTTCTTC,TRBJ2-1,TRBV29-1,few,-
CASSQGRGKTGELFF,TGTGCCAGCAGCCAAGGCAGGGGAAAGACCGGGGAGCTGTTTTTT,TRBJ2-2,TRBV4-1,-,-
CASSLLGVNTGELFF,TGTGCCAGCAGCTTACTGGGAGTGAACACCGGGGAGCTGTTTTTT,TRBJ2-2,TRBV7-6,many,-
CASSLVWRKAFF,TGTGCCAGCAGTTTGGTTTGGAGGAAGGCTTTCTTT,TRBJ1-1,TRBV28,-,-
CASSSYSGSTDTQYF,TGTGCCAGCAGTTCCTACTCGGGGAGCACAGATACGCAGTATTTT,TRBJ2-3,TRBV6-5,few,-
CASSTRIQYADSHYGYTF,TGTGCCAGCAGTACCCGGATTCAGTACGCGGACAGTCACTATGGCTACACCTTC,TRBJ1-2,TRBV12-3/TRBV12-4,few,-
CASRLAASYEQYF,TGTGCCAGCCGACTAGCGGCCTCCTACGAGCAGTACTTC,TRBJ2-7,TRBV2,many,TRBD2
CASSYSPRRDQFF,TGTGCCAGCAGCTATAGCCCGCGGCGGGATCAGTTCTTC,TRBJ2-1,TRBV7-8,-,-
CASSGRWSGELFF,TGTGCCAGCAGCGGACGGTGGTCCGGGGAGCTGTTTTTT,TRBJ2-2,TRBV7-2,few,-
CASSPGTPNNYGYTF,TGTGCCAGCAGCCCCGGGACACCAAATAACTATGGCTACACCTTC,TRBJ1-2,TRBV7-6,few,-